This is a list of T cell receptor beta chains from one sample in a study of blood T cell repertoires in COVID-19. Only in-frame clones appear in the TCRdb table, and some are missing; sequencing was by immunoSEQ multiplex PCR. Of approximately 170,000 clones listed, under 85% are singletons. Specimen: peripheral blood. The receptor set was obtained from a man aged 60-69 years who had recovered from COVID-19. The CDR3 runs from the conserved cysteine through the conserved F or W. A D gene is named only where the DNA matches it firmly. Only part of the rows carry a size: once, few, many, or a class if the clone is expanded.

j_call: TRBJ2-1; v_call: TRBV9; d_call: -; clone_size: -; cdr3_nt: TGTGCCAGCAGCGGGGACATACTCTCCTACAATGAGCAGTTCTTC; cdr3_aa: CASSGDILSYNEQFF
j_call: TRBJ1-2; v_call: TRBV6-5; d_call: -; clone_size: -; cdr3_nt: TGTGCCAGCAGTTACAAGGGGCAGATCTATGGCTACACCTTC; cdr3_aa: CASSYKGQIYGYTF
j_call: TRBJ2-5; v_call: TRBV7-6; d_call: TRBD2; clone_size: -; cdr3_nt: TGTGCCAGCAGCTTAGCACACTTTCGTAGGACTAGCGGGGTTCCCCAGTACTTC; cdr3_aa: CASSLAHFRRTSGVPQYF
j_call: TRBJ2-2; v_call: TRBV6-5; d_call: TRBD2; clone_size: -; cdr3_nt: TGTGCCAGCACTACCGCGGGGGTGGCCGGGGAGCTGTTTTTT; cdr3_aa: CASTTAGVAGELFF
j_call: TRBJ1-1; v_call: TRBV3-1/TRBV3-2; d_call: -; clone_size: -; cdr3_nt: TGTGCCAGCAGCCAAGATCGGCCTATCACAGGGAAGAATGTTGCTTTCTTT; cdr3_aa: CASSQDRPITGKNVAFF
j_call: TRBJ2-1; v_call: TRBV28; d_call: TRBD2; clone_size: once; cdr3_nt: TGTGCCAGCAGCCCTGGGGGAGGGTGGGGCTATGAGCAGTTCTTC; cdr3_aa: CASSPGGGWGYEQFF
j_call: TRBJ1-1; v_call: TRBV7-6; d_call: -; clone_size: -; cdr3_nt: TGTGCCAGCAGCTTAGCGCTCGCGGACACTGAAGCTTTCTTT; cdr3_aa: CASSLALADTEAFF
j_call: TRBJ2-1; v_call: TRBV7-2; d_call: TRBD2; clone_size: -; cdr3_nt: TGTGCCAGCAGCCCCAGCGGGGGTATCTACAATGAGCAGTTCTTC; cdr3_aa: CASSPSGGIYNEQFF
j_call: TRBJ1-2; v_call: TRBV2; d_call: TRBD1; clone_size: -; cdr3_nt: TGTGCCAGCAACCGACAGGGGACTAACTATGGCTACACCTTC; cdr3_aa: CASNRQGTNYGYTF
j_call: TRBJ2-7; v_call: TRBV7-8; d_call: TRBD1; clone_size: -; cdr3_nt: TGTGCCAGCAGCCAAAGACAGGGGCGGGCCTACGAGCAGTACTTC; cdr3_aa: CASSQRQGRAYEQYF
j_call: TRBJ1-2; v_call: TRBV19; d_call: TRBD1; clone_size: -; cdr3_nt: TGTGCCAGTGAGGGACGACAGGGAGCCGCGGGCTACACCTTC; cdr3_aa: CASEGRQGAAGYTF
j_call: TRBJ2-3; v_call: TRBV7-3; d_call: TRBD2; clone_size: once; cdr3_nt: TGTGCCAGCAGCCGTAGCGGGGGTACGGATACGCAGTATTTT; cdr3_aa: CASSRSGGTDTQYF
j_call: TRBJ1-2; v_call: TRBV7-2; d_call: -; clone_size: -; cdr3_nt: TGTGCCAGCATCCTGAGGGCAGGGGCTAACTATGGCTACACCTTC; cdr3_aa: CASILRAGANYGYTF
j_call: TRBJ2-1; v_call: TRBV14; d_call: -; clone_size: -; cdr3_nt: TGTGCCAGCAGCCAAGATTTGTCAGTCAATGAGCAGTTCTTC; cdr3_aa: CASSQDLSVNEQFF
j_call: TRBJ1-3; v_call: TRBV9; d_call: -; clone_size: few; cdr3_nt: TGTGCCAGCAGCCCCCGACAGGCGTCCTCTGGAAACACCATATATTTT; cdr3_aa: CASSPRQASSGNTIYF
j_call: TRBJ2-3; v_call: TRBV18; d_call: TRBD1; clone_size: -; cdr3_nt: TGTGCCAGCTCACCACCTATGACAGGGACCCTCACAGATACGCAGTATTTT; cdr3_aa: CASSPPMTGTLTDTQYF
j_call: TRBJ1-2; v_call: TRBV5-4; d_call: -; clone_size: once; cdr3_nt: TGTGCCAGCAGCCCCGCGGGTCGTAAAACTAACTATGGCTACACCTTC; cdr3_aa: CASSPAGRKTNYGYTF
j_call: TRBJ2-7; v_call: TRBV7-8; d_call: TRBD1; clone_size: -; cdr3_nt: TGTGCCAGCAGCTGGGACAGGGGGCTCTACGAGCAGTACTTC; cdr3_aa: CASSWDRGLYEQYF
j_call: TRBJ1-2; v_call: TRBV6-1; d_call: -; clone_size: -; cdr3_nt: TGTGCCAGCAGTGAACCGAGCCGTGGCTACACCTTC; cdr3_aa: CASSEPSRGYTF
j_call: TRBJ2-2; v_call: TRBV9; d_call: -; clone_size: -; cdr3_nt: TGTGCCAGCAGCGTAGTACCCCTGGGCGCCGGGGAGCTGTTTTTT; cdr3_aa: CASSVVPLGAGELFF
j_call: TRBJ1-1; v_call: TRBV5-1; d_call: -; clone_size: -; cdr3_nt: TGCGCCAGCAGCTTGGGGACAGAAGTTCTTGAAGCTTTCTTT; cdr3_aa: CASSLGTEVLEAFF
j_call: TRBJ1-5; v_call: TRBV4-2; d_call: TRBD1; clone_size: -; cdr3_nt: TGTGCCAGCAGCCAAGACTCCCTGTCAGGGGGAGGCAATCAGCCCCAGCATTTT; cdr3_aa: CASSQDSLSGGGNQPQHF
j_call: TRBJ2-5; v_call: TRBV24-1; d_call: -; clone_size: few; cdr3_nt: TGTGCCACCAGTGATTTGGCCGGCAACGGGGAGACCCAGTACTTC; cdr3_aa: CATSDLAGNGETQYF
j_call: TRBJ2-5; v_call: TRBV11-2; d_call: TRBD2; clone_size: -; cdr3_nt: TGTGCCAGCAGCTTCCGGGGCGGGGGGGCTTTAGAGACCCAGTACTTC; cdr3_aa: CASSFRGGGALETQYF
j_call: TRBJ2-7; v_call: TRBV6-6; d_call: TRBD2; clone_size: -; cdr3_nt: TGTGCCAGCAGTTACCCGGGCGGGGGGTCCTACGAGCAGTACTTC; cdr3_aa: CASSYPGGGSYEQYF
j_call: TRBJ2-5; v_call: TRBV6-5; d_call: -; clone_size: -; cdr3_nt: TGTGCCAGCAGCCTAGGGGCAGGGCTGGAGACCCAGTACTTC; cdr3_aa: CASSLGAGLETQYF
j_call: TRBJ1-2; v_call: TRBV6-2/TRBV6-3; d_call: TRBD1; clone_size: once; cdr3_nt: TGTGCCAGCAGTCCCGGACAGGGGGAGGACTATGGCTACACCTTC; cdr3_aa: CASSPGQGEDYGYTF
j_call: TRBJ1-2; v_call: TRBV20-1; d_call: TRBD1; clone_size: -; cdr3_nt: TGCAGTGCTAGTAGGGACAGGGACATATATGGCTACACCTTC; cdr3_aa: CSASRDRDIYGYTF
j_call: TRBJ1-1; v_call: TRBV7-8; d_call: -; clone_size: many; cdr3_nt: TGTGCCACCACCCCGCGGGGCTCGGGGACGGACACTGAAGCTTTCTTT; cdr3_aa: CATTPRGSGTDTEAFF
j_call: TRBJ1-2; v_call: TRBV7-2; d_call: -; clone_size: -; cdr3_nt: TGTGCCAGCAGCCCCCCCGACTATGGCTACACCTTC; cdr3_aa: CASSPPDYGYTF
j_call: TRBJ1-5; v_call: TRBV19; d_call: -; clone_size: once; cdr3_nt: TGTGCCAGTAGCCAAACAGGGACGGTGAGCAATCAGCCCCAGCATTTT; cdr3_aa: CASSQTGTVSNQPQHF
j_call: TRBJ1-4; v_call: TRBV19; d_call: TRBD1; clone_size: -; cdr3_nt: TGTGCCAGTGCGAGAGGGACAGGGGAAGAAAAACTGTTTTTT; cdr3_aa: CASARGTGEEKLFF
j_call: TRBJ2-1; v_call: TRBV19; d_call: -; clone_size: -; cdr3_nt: TGTGCCAGCACCTACAGTTTTAGCTCCTACAATGAGCAGTTCTTC; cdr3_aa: CASTYSFSSYNEQFF
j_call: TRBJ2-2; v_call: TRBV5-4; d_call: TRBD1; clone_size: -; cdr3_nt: TGTGCCAGCAGCCCTCCGGGACAGGTCAACACCGGGGAGCTGTTTTTT; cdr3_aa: CASSPPGQVNTGELFF
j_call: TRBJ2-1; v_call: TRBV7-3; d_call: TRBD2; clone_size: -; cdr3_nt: TGTGCCAGCAGCCCCGACGGGGGGGCCTACAATGAGCAGTTCTTC; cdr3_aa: CASSPDGGAYNEQFF
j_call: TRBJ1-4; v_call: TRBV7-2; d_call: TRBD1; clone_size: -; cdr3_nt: TGTGCCAGCAGCCTCAGGGGGCGCAATGAAAAACTGTTTTTT; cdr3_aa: CASSLRGRNEKLFF
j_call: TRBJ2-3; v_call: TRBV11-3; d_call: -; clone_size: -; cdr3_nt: TGTGCCAGCAGCCGCGATAGCGGAGCAGATACGCAGTATTTT; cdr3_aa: CASSRDSGADTQYF